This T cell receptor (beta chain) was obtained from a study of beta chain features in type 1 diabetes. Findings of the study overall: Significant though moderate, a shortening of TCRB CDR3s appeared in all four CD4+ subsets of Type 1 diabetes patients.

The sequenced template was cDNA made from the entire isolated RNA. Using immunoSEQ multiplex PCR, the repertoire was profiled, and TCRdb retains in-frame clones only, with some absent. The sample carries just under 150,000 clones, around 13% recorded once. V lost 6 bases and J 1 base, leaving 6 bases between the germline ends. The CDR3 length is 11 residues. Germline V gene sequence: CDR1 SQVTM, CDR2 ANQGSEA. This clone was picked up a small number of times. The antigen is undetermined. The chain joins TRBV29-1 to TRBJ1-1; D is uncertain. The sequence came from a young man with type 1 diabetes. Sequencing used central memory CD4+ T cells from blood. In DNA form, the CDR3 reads TGCAGCGTGCTACAGAACACTGAAGCTTTCTTT. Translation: CSVLQNTEAFF.